This TCR beta chain was recorded in a study of vaccination effects on CD4 cells after COVID-19. Overall study findings and caveats: Clones that were induced by infection or by vaccine showed marked contraction late after vaccination. Recruitment yielded few convalescent patients, and the study had no early post-infection timepoints.

Assay: immunoSEQ multiplex PCR; the TCRdb copy retains only in-frame clones and omits some. The profile covers about 73,000 clones, with approximately 72% appearing a single time and around 3.2% taken by the ten largest. Germline CDR1 and CDR2: SNHLY and FYNNEI. V lost 7 bases to trimming and J lost 4 bases, with 4 bases between them. CDR3 length equals 11 residues. Notes on this clone: What it recognizes is unknown.

Pools of viral peptides were used by the ViraFEST assay to expand antigen-specific CD4+ T cells ahead of sequencing. CD4+ T cell isolation took place after less than 13 days of culture. None of these healthy vaccinees had been infected with SARS-CoV-2 before vaccination. Over 1.5 million PBMC per well were cultured with around 10 IU/ml IL-2 and 7.5 to 10 ug/ml peptides. Cells had half their medium changed to IL-2 medium on days 3 and 7. This clonotype originated in a human donor who received a COVID-19 vaccine. The chain uses TRBV2 and TRBJ2-2; D is unresolved. This material consisted of CD4+ T cells from PBMCs cultured with HCoV-NL63 spike peptides, taken before COVID-19 vaccination. As DNA, the CDR3 is TGTGCCAGCATGGGCACCGGGGAGCTGTTTTTT. It codes for CASMGTGELFF.